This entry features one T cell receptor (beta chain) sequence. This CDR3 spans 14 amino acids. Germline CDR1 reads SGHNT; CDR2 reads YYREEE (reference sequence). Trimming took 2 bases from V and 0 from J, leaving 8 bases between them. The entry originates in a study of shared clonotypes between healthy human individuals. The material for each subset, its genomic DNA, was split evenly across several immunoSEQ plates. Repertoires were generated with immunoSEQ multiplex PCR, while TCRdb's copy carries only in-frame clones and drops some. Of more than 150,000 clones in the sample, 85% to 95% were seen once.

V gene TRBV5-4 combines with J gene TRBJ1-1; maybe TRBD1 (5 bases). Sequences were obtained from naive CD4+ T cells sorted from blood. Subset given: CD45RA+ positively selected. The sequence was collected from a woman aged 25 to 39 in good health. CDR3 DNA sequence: TGTGCCAGCAGCTTCGGGGGAATGAACACTGAAGCTTTCTTT. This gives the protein CASSFGGMNTEAFF.